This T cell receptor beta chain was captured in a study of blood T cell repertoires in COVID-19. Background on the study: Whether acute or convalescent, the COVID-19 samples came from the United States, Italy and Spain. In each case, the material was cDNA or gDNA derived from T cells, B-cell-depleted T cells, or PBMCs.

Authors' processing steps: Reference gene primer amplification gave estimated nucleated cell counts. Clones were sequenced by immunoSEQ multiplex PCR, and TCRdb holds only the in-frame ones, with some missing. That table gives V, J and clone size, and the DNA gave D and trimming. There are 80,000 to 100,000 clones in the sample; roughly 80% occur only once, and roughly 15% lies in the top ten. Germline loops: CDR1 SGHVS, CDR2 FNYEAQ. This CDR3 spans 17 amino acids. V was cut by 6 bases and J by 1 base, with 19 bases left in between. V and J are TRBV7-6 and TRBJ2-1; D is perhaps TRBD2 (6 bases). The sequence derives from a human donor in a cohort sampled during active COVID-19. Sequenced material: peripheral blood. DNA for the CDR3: TGTGCCAGCAGAAAGGGGACTTCTTTTACTTCCTACAATGAGCAGTTCTTC. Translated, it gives CASRKGTSFTSYNEQFF.